Listed below are T cell receptor beta chains from one sample, sequenced in a study of CXCR3-negative and CXCR3-positive naive CD8 T cells. Reprocessing the 5' RACE reads, TCRdb reports a single entry for every CDR3 protein and omits DNA. The sample features tens of thousands of distinct CDR3 sequences, with approximately 0.74% in its top ten. Specimen: naive CXCR3+ CD8+ T cells from blood. The receptor set was obtained from a human donor in good health. Some clones in this sample may be carry-over from other donors' samples. CDR3s include the opening cysteine and the closing phenylalanine or tryptophan. The order of the fields is J gene, V gene, CDR3 protein.

>TRBJ2-1|TRBV9
CASSALRLAGGPNEQFF
>TRBJ2-6|TRBV11-3
CASSVSGANVLTF
>TRBJ2-2|TRBV7-2
CASSPINTGELFF
>TRBJ2-7|TRBV7-9
CASSLIHGWRYEQYF
>TRBJ2-1|TRBV9
CASSVDGGGQFF
>TRBJ2-1|TRBV6-2/TRBV6-3
CASSYGPGVGDEQFF
>TRBJ1-5|TRBV12-2
CASRLEGDRVRNQPQHF
>TRBJ1-1|TRBV25-1
CASIETNQGERTEAFF
>TRBJ2-3|TRBV7-3
CASSPLADTDTQYF
>TRBJ1-3|TRBV18
CASSTRPPGDSGNTIYF
>TRBJ1-5|TRBV25-1
CASSELAGPQPQHF
>TRBJ2-2|TRBV29-1
CSVVGGNTGELFF
>TRBJ2-7|TRBV5-1
CASSLRDRAHEQYF
>TRBJ1-1|TRBV9
CASSAWTGEAFF
>TRBJ1-4|TRBV7-9
CASRADKTTNEKLFF
>TRBJ2-1|TRBV12-3/TRBV12-4
CASSFGSPGSYNEQFF
>TRBJ2-2|TRBV6-2/TRBV6-3
CASSYAKPTASNTGELFF
>TRBJ1-5|TRBV5-6
CASSLMGNDRGLGQPQHF
>TRBJ2-7|TRBV11-2
CASSAGTVNYEQYF
>TRBJ2-7|TRBV5-1
CASTPPGTFPSEQYF
>TRBJ1-1|TRBV29-1
CSVAGGAYTEAFF
>TRBJ2-1|TRBV7-8
CASSFSPNEQFF
>TRBJ2-7|TRBV29-1
CSVRGTGAYEQYF
>TRBJ1-2|TRBV30
CAWSEDVGYTF
>TRBJ1-1|TRBV29-1
CSVEQGTEAFF
>TRBJ2-1|TRBV29-1
CSVEDFGGGAMGQFF
>TRBJ2-1|TRBV28
CASSLAGFNEQFF